The 26 T cell receptor beta chains presented below share a single source sample, sequenced in a study of blood T cell repertoires in COVID-19. The data were produced by immunoSEQ multiplex PCR, yet TCRdb's version contains in-frame clones alone and is incomplete. The sample contains about 180,000 clones, about four fifths of which appear only once. The source material was peripheral blood. The receptors derive from a woman in her 70s with acute or convalescent COVID-19.

This rearrangement joins TRBV7-2 to TRBJ2-3; 10 nucleotides line up with TRBD2. Trimming took 4 bases from V and 3 from J; bases not matched to a gene: 10. CDR1 SGHTA and CDR2 FQGNSA come from the germline V gene. The CDR3 length is 17 residues. Here the CDR3 reads CASSSPGTSVATDTQYF. The DNA of the CDR3 is TGTGCCAGCAGCTCCCCCGGGACTAGCGTAGCAACAGATACGCAGTATTTT.

V is TRBV6-4 and J is TRBJ2-1, with a possible D match to TRBD1 (5 bases). Between the trimmed V and J ends, which lost 2 bases and 4 bases, there was a span of 6 bases. Germline V gene sequence: CDR1 MRHNA, CDR2 SNTAGT. The CDR3 is made up of 13 amino acids. CDR3 DNA: TGTGCCAGCAGTGACAACAGGTACAATGAGCAGTTCTTC. Protein product: CASSDNRYNEQFF.

The chain is built from TRBV6-5 and TRBJ1-2; 8 bases align to TRBD1. The germline gives CDR1 MNHEY, CDR2 SVGAGI. The CDR3 is 15 amino acids. V shed 5 bases and J 2 bases; nucleotides not matched to a gene: 7. The CDR3 reads CASSPWGQENYGYTF. The CDR3 bases are TGTGCCAGCAGTCCGTGGGGACAGGAGAACTATGGCTACACCTTC.

The chain joins TRBV4-3 to TRBJ2-2; the match to TRBD2 covers 8 bases. CDR1 and CDR2 (germline): LGHNA, YSLEER. The trim removed 0 bases at V and 4 bases at J, leaving 13 bases unmatched. This CDR3 region has 19 residues. The DNA for the CDR3 is TGCGCCAGCAGCCAAGACCCCGACCGAGCGGGAGCGGGCACCGGGGAGCTGTTTTTT. Its translation: CASSQDPDRAGAGTGELFF.

This sequence joins TRBV6-4 and TRBJ1-2, with D maybe TRBD1 (6 bases). Trimming took off 2 bases at V and 5 bases at J, with 21 bases between the two ends. Germline lookup yields CDR1 MRHNA and CDR2 SNTAGT. The CDR3 loop spans 17 amino acids. CDR3 sequence: CASSDGTGGRVWYGYTF. DNA for the CDR3: TGTGCCAGCAGTGACGGTACTGGGGGCAGGGTGTGGTATGGCTACACCTTC.

This chain joins TRBV19 and TRBJ2-3; the match to TRBD1 covers 7 bases. Per germline, CDR1 LNHDA and CDR2 SQIVND (reference sequence). V shed 4 bases, J shed 4 bases, and the junction held 8 bases outside the gene matches. The CDR3 spans 15 residues. The CDR3 DNA sequence: TGTGCCAGTAGTAACTGGGGAGACAGGGCAGATACGCAGTATTTT. It encodes CASSNWGDRADTQYF.

V and J are TRBV2 and TRBJ2-5; 8 nucleotides agree with TRBD1. CDR3 length: 15 residues. The J segment lost 5 bases and the V segment lost 6 bases, leaving 11 bases of the junction unmatched. CDR1 is SNHLY and CDR2 is FYNNEI in the germline V gene. CDR3 DNA sequence: TGTGCCAGCAGCGGCCGGGCAGGGGGCTACGAGACCCAGTACTTC. It is translated as CASSGRAGGYETQYF.

This clone occurred a few times. The CDR3 spells CASRLAGLSVNEQFF. The DNA of the CDR3 is TGTGCCAGCAGACTAGCGGGCCTCTCGGTCAATGAGCAGTTCTTC. V gene TRBV28 combines with J gene TRBJ2-1; 9 bases agree with TRBD2. The germline gives CDR1 MDHEN, CDR2 SYDVKM. V lost 6 bases and J lost 6; bases outside the gene matches: 9. This CDR3 has 15 residues.

This chain links TRBV9 with TRBJ2-7; D is perhaps TRBD2 (6 bases). The germline gives CDR1 SGDLS, CDR2 YYNGEE. This CDR3 has 11 amino acids. V lost 5 bases to trimming and J lost 4 bases, with 7 bases between them. In DNA form, the CDR3 reads TGTGCCAGCAGTGCGGGGTACGAGCAGTACTTC. This translates into CASSAGYEQYF.

This chain connects TRBV6-2 or TRBV6-3 to TRBJ2-2, with 12 positions matching TRBD2. Trimming at V came to 5 bases and at J to 7 bases, leaving 8 bases not matched to a gene. Looked up from germline, CDR1 is MNHEY and CDR2 is SVGEGT. The CDR3 totals 16 residues. Here the CDR3 DNA reads TGTGCCAGCAGTGGAAGACTAGCGGGAGCGGGCGGGGAGCTGTTTTTT. As protein: CASSGRLAGAGGELFF.

This chain links TRBV6-6 with TRBJ1-2; D not certain. Trimming pared 8 bases from V and 6 bases from J, leaving 10 bases between. Germline CDR1 reads MNHNY; CDR2 reads SVGAGI (reference sequence). CDR3 length equals 11 residues. CDR3 sequence reads: CASLQSDGYTF. CDR3 coding DNA: TGTGCCAGCCTACAGAGTGATGGCTACACCTTC.

This clone was counted between two and nine times. V gene TRBV5-1 combines with J gene TRBJ1-2; 9 bases are a match to TRBD1. This CDR3 is built from 16 residues. With 6 bases clipped from V and 0 bases from J, the junction kept 9 bases outside the gene matches. Germline V gene sequence: CDR1 SGHRS, CDR2 YFSETQ. The CDR3 loop reads CASKGTGQGANYGYTF. CDR3 in DNA: TGCGCCAGCAAGGGTACGGGACAGGGAGCTAACTATGGCTACACCTTC.

The rearrangement uses TRBV5-1 and TRBJ2-7, with TRBD1 identical over 8 bases. V shed 1 base and J 4 bases; nucleotides not matched to a gene: 4. CDR1 is SGHRS, CDR2 YFSETQ, per germline. The CDR3 length is 14 residues. CDR3 DNA sequence: TGCGCCAGCAGCTTGACAGGGGGTACTTACGAGCAGTACTTC. Translation: CASSLTGGTYEQYF.

J is TRBJ2-4 and V is TRBV19; TRBD1 agrees at 9 bases. The germline V gene has CDR1 LNHDA and CDR2 SQIVND (reference sequence). The CDR3 is made up of 15 amino acids. V was clipped by 0 bases and J by 6 bases; unmatched bases: 3. DNA of the CDR3: TGTGCCAGTAGTATAGATCAGGACAGGGGAAACATTCAGTACTTC. As protein: CASSIDQDRGNIQYF.

The chain uses TRBV4-3 and TRBJ1-3; 7 positions agree with TRBD1. The germline V gene encodes CDR1 LGHNA and CDR2 YSLEER. This CDR3 spans 16 amino acids. The V gene end was trimmed by 3 bases and the J gene end by 0 bases; junction bases not matched to a gene: 5. The CDR3 protein is CASSQDRPSSGNTIYF. The CDR3 coding sequence is TGCGCCAGCAGCCAGGACAGGCCGAGCTCTGGAAACACCATATATTTT.

This chain uses TRBV5-4 with TRBJ2-2; the match to TRBD2 covers 11 bases. From germline, CDR1 is SGHNT and CDR2 YYREEE (reference sequence). The CDR3 has 15 amino acids. V was pared by 1 base and J by 7 bases, with 3 bases of the junction left unmatched. The CDR3 loop reads CASSLTSGRHGELFF. The CDR3 nucleotides read TGTGCCAGCAGCTTGACTAGCGGGAGACACGGGGAGCTGTTTTTT.

The chain combines TRBV5-6 with TRBJ1-1; TRBD1 might be the D (5 bases). Germline V gives CDR1 SGHDT, CDR2 YYEEEE. The germline V and J ends were trimmed by 6 bases and 1 base, with 13 bases remaining between them. The CDR3 has 14 amino acids. The CDR3 DNA follows: TGTGCCAGCATCCTTGCAGGGTCGAACACTGAAGCTTTCTTT. It translates to CASILAGSNTEAFF.

The CDR3 is CASSPERGYSYNEQFF. In DNA, the CDR3 is TGTGCCAGCTCACCAGAGCGGGGGTACTCCTACAATGAGCAGTTCTTC. This chain connects TRBV18 to TRBJ2-1, with 8 bases fitting TRBD2. From germline, CDR1 is KGHSH and CDR2 LQKENI. The CDR3 is 16 residues long. V dropped 2 bases and J dropped 0; count of bases not matched to a gene: 3.

V usage is TRBV12-5 and J usage is TRBJ2-2, with 10 positions matching TRBD1. Germline loops: CDR1 LGHNT, CDR2 FRNRAP. Germline trimming cut 5 bases from V and 4 bases from J; bases unmatched to any gene: 4. The CDR3 has 15 amino acids. The CDR3 coding sequence is TGTGCTAGTGGTACTGGACAGGGGGGCACCGGGGAGCTGTTTTTT. This codes for CASGTGQGGTGELFF.

The chain has TRBV6-2 or TRBV6-3 and TRBJ2-2; no clear D gene. The V gene lost 5 bases and the J gene lost 4 bases, with 11 bases spanning the gap. The CDR3 runs 14 residues. CDR1 is MNHEY, CDR2 SVGEGT, per germline. CDR3 in amino acids: CASSLPYSTGELFF. CDR3 DNA sequence: TGTGCCAGCAGTCTCCCTTATAGCACCGGGGAGCTGTTTTTT.

V is TRBV12-3 or TRBV12-4 and J is TRBJ1-4, with D unresolved. Deletions cut 0 bases from V and 13 bases from J, with 12 bases between. This CDR3 is 13 amino acids long. CDR3 loop: CASSLAGGGTLFF. The CDR3 nucleotides are TGTGCCAGCAGTTTAGCGGGTGGAGGCACACTGTTTTTT.

The CDR3 here is CASSYWTGANQPQHF. The CDR3 coding sequence is TGTGCCAGCAGTTACTGGACAGGGGCGAATCAGCCCCAGCATTTT. This rearrangement joins TRBV6-2 or TRBV6-3 to TRBJ1-5, with 9 bases fitting TRBD1. With V trimmed by 1 base and J by 4 bases, 2 bases remained unmatched. Germline V gene data show CDR1 as MNHEY and CDR2 as SVGEGT. This CDR3 is built from 15 residues.

This clone has a single count. The rearrangement links TRBV11-2 to TRBJ2-7; 7 bases map to TRBD2. Germline V gene lookup returns CDR1 SGHAT and CDR2 FQNNGV. V lost 5 bases, J lost 2 bases, and 9 bases stayed unmatched. The CDR3 has 15 amino acids. The CDR3: CASSRGSGGAYEQYF. The CDR3 DNA is TGTGCCAGCAGCCGAGGTTCGGGAGGCGCCTACGAGCAGTACTTC.

The rearrangement links TRBV19 to TRBJ2-7; maybe TRBD1 (6 bases). The V end was cut by 3 bases, the J end by 7 bases, with 22 bases between. CDR1 LNHDA and CDR2 SQIVND come from the germline V gene (reference sequence). The CDR3 has 16 residues. The CDR3 loop is CASSIAPPGPTGEQYF. DNA for the CDR3: TGTGCCAGTAGTATCGCCCCCCCGGGTCCCACAGGGGAGCAGTACTTC.

This clone showed up just a few times. Other DNA variants within this sample encode the same CDR3. V usage is TRBV5-1 and J usage is TRBJ1-2, with TRBD1 as a possible D gene (6 bases). CDR1 is SGHRS and CDR2 is YFSETQ in the germline V gene. V gave up 4 bases and J gave up 2 bases, with 12 bases separating them. CDR3 length: 14 amino acids. Written as DNA, the CDR3 is TGCGCCAGCAGCCCTGGACAGACGAACTATGGCTACACCTTC. Residues: CASSPGQTNYGYTF.

This clone was seen just once. This chain uses TRBV4-1 with TRBJ2-5; D is uncertain. The CDR3 covers 14 residues. Germline CDR1 and CDR2: MGHRA and YSYEKL. Deletions cut 1 base from V and 4 bases from J, with 10 bases between. DNA of the CDR3: TGCGCCAGCAGCCAAGCGGGTAGCTTAGAGACCCAGTACTTC. Residues: CASSQAGSLETQYF.